These 23 T cell receptor beta chains were sequenced from one sample in a study of shared clonotypes between healthy human individuals. Some clones are missing from TCRdb's copy, which holds only in-frame ones; the method was immunoSEQ multiplex PCR. Among 500,000 or so clones listed, about 96% were seen once. The specimen was naive CD4+ T cells sorted from blood. Subset specified: CD45RA+ positively selected. The source is a woman aged 25-40 years in good health.

The chain combines TRBV4-2 with TRBJ2-5; TRBD2 aligns across 8 bases. Germline V CDR1 and CDR2: LGHNA, YNFKEQ. This CDR3 has 14 amino acids. V shed 4 bases, J shed 7 bases, and the junction held 8 bases outside the gene matches. The CDR3 here is CASSRTSGAPTQYF. The CDR3 nucleotides are TGTGCCAGCAGCCGTACTAGCGGAGCACCGACCCAGTACTTC.

The CDR3 reads CASTRATSGRFSYEQYF. CDR3 DNA: TGTGCCAGCACCCGGGCGACTAGCGGGAGGTTCTCCTACGAGCAGTACTTC. This rearrangement joins TRBV5-4 to TRBJ2-7; TRBD2 agrees at 13 bases. CDR1 and CDR2 (germline): SGHNT, YYREEE (reference sequence). The CDR3 has 17 amino acids. J was trimmed by 0 bases and V by 6 bases; bases with no gene match: 9.

The genes are TRBV21-1 and TRBJ1-2; the table's D call TRBD1 went unverified against the DNA. TRBV21-1 is a recognized pseudogene. This CDR3 is 15 amino acids long. The CDR3 here is CASSKMTGRVYGYTF. The CDR3 region has the DNA TGTGCCAGCAGCAAGATGACAGGGCGAGTCTATGGCTACACCTTC.

The chain's CDR3 is CASSLAPGGHEQYF. CDR3 nucleotide sequence: TGTGCCAGCAGCTTAGCTCCAGGGGGCCACGAGCAGTACTTC. The chain recombines TRBV11-2 with TRBJ2-7; 8 bases are a match to TRBD1. The CDR3 runs 14 residues. J lost 5 bases, V lost 1 base, and 4 bases had no gene match. CDR1 and CDR2 (germline): SGHAT, FQNNGV.

The chain combines TRBV5-1 with TRBJ2-7; the match to TRBD2 covers 12 bases. This CDR3 spans 18 amino acids. Germline loops: CDR1 SGHRS, CDR2 YFSETQ. Unmatched junction bases numbered 13, after V lost 2 bases and J lost 4 bases. CDR3 region: CASSLPLAGGLLGYEQYF. DNA for the CDR3: TGCGCCAGCAGCTTACCACTAGCGGGAGGTCTCCTCGGGTACGAGCAGTACTTC.

This chain joins TRBV2 and TRBJ2-1, with a tentative D call TRBD2 (5 bases). Trimming pared 8 bases from V and 5 bases from J, leaving 16 bases between. This CDR3 contains 14 residues. Germline lookup yields CDR1 SNHLY and CDR2 FYNNEI. The CDR3 region has the DNA TGTGCCAGCTGCGGGTTAAGTTTGGACAATGAGCAGTTCTTC. Its protein product is CASCGLSLDNEQFF.

V gene TRBV10-3 combines with J gene TRBJ1-1; tentative D call: TRBD1 (5 bases). The CDR3 covers 14 residues. V lost 2 bases and J lost 6, with 13 bases in between. Germline assignment: CDR1 ENHRY and CDR2 SYGVKD. The CDR3 coding sequence is TGTGCCATCAGTGAGGGTACAGGCCGACCTGAAGCTTTCTTT. Protein product: CAISEGTGRPEAFF.

The chain has TRBV9 and TRBJ1-6; D is possibly TRBD1 (6 bases). The germline V gene encodes CDR1 SGDLS and CDR2 YYNGEE. V lost 0 bases and J lost 7, with 11 bases in between. There are 15 residues in the CDR3. The CDR3 loop reads CASSVGLGGNSPLHF. CDR3 bases: TGTGCCAGCAGCGTAGGTTTAGGGGGGAATTCACCCCTCCACTTT.

The rearrangement links TRBV25-1 to TRBJ2-3; D possibly uses TRBD1 or TRBD2 (5 bases each). With 4 bases removed from V and 5 bases from J, the gap between germline ends came to 19 bases. Germline V gene data show CDR1 as MGHDK and CDR2 as SYGVNS. The CDR3 runs 16 residues. The CDR3 spells CASSGILGAREDTQYF. The CDR3, as DNA: TGTGCCAGCAGTGGGATACTAGGGGCACGGGAAGATACGCAGTATTTT.

The chain combines TRBV5-6 with TRBJ2-3; D unresolved. Germline CDR1 and CDR2: SGHDT and YYEEEE. V lost 1 base, J lost 0 bases, and 3 bases lay in between. This CDR3 spans 13 amino acids. This chain's CDR3 is CASSLWSTDTQYF. The CDR3 bases are TGTGCCAGCAGCTTGTGGAGCACAGATACGCAGTATTTT.

The V gene is TRBV28, the J gene TRBJ2-7; D might be TRBD1 or TRBD2, each matching 5 bases. Germline loops: CDR1 MDHEN, CDR2 SYDVKM. The CDR3 contains 16 residues. The V end was cut by 4 bases, the J end by 5 bases, with 21 bases between. This CDR3 reads CASSSSGLEGLNEQYF. The CDR3 DNA is TGTGCCAGCAGTTCCTCCGGCCTCGAGGGGCTGAACGAGCAGTACTTC.

This clone has just a few counts. The chain employs TRBV11-2 and TRBJ1-5; 7 bases line up with TRBD1. The length of the CDR3 is 17 residues. Per the germline V gene, CDR1 is SGHAT and CDR2 is FQNNGV. The ends lost 5 bases at V and 0 bases at J; junction bases unmatched: 10. DNA for the CDR3: TGTGCCAGCAGCCTAGGGACAGCCTACTATAGCAATCAGCCCCAGCATTTT. It specifies CASSLGTAYYSNQPQHF. Full variable domain (missing parts from reference TRBV11-2 and TRBJ1-5): EAGVAQSPRYKIIEKRQSVAFWCNPISGHATLYWYQQILGQGPKLLIQFQNNGVVDDSQLPKDRFSAERLKGVDSTLKIQPAKLEDSAVYLCASSLGTAYYSNQPQHFGDGTRLSIL.

This clone is a singleton in its sample. The chain links TRBV7-9 to TRBJ1-1; D is perhaps TRBD1 (5 bases). Germline-derived CDR1 and CDR2 are SEHNR and FQNEAQ (reference sequence). Trimming shortened V by 6 bases and J by 3 bases, and 14 bases separated the two germline ends. The CDR3 runs to 14 residues. CDR3 nucleotide sequence: TGTGCCAGCAGAGGTAGGGGTGAACACACTGAAGCTTTCTTT. Translation gives CASRGRGEHTEAFF.

The rearrangement uses TRBV5-6 and TRBJ2-7; 8 nucleotides agree with TRBD2. Germline CDR1 SGHDT, CDR2 YYEEEE. J lost 3 bases, V lost 4 bases, and 6 bases had no gene match. This CDR3 is 14 amino acids long. The CDR3 loop is CASSPPAGDYEQYF. The CDR3 region has the DNA TGTGCCAGCAGCCCCCCAGCGGGGGACTACGAGCAGTACTTC.

V is TRBV4-1 and J is TRBJ2-7; 7 bases line up with TRBD2. V was clipped by 2 bases and J by 9 bases; unmatched bases: 7. Germline values: CDR1 MGHRA, CDR2 YSYEKL. The CDR3 consists of 13 residues. Written as DNA, the CDR3 is TGCGCCAGCAGCCAAAGGACTAGTTTGGTGCAGTACTTC. This translates into CASSQRTSLVQYF.

This clone was seen a single time. CDR3 in amino acids: CASSQSPYEQYF. The CDR3 DNA reads TGTGCCAGCAGCCAAAGTCCCTACGAGCAGTACTTC. This chain connects TRBV14 to TRBJ2-7; D is undetermined. The CDR3 extends over 12 amino acids. Germline assignment: CDR1 SGHDN and CDR2 FVKESK. The germline V and J ends were trimmed by 2 bases and 2 bases, with 4 bases remaining between them.

Notes on this clone: At the DNA level, this CDR3 is encoded by other sequences in the same sample as well. The V call is TRBV5-1, the J call TRBJ1-1; tentative D call: TRBD1 (6 bases). Trimming took 0 bases from V and 1 from J, leaving 10 bases between them. This CDR3 is 15 amino acids long. Germline loops: CDR1 SGHRS, CDR2 YFSETQ. CDR3 sequence (DNA): TGCGCCAGCAGCTTGGGCACAGGGCCGAACACTGAAGCTTTCTTT. Amino acids: CASSLGTGPNTEAFF. Full variable domain (missing parts from reference TRBV5-1 and TRBJ1-1): KAGVTQTPRYLIKTRGQQVTLSCSPISGHRSVSWYQQTPGQGLQFLFEYFSETQRNKGNFPGRFSGRQFSNSRSEMNVSTLELGDSALYLCASSLGTGPNTEAFFGQGTRLTVV.

The J gene is TRBJ2-5, the V gene TRBV7-2; D uncertain. V was cut by 4 bases and J by 4 bases, with 10 bases left in between. The CDR3 loop spans 13 amino acids. Germline loops: CDR1 SGHTA, CDR2 FQGNSA. The CDR3 spells CASSSRPRETQYF. In DNA form, the CDR3 reads TGTGCCAGCAGCTCAAGGCCCAGAGAGACCCAGTACTTC.

The chain combines TRBV19 with TRBJ2-7; 12 bases line up with TRBD2. This CDR3 spans 17 amino acids. CDR1 and CDR2 (germline): LNHDA, SQIVND (reference sequence). V was pared by 6 bases and J by 6 bases, with 15 bases of the junction left unmatched. Written as DNA, the CDR3 is TGTGCCAGTAGCCTTAATGGACTAGCGGGATATGTTGCCGAGCAGTACTTC. This translates into CASSLNGLAGYVAEQYF.

The chain recombines TRBV6-5 with TRBJ2-7; the D gene is possibly TRBD1 (7 bases). The CDR3 consists of 15 residues. Deletions cut 8 bases from V and 7 bases from J, with 24 bases between. Germline V gene sequence: CDR1 MNHEY, CDR2 SVGAGI. The CDR3 here is CASSYRGTDMREQYF. The CDR3 DNA reads as TGTGCCAGCTCCTACCGGGGGACAGATATGCGGGAGCAGTACTTC.

J is TRBJ2-1 and V is TRBV29-1, with TRBD2 matching 9 bases. CDR3 length: 12 residues. Trimming at V came to 6 bases and at J to 7 bases, leaving 4 bases not matched to a gene. Germline CDR1 and CDR2: SQVTM and ANQGSEA. This CDR3 is CSVRGRGNEQFF. The CDR3 DNA reads as TGCAGCGTCCGCGGGAGGGGGAATGAGCAGTTCTTC.

The sample holds one count of this clone. This sequence joins TRBV7-2 and TRBJ1-1; 7 bases align to TRBD1. Germline V gene data show CDR1 as SGHTA and CDR2 as FQGNSA. This CDR3 is built from 16 residues. Losses at the gene ends were 6 bases for V and 2 bases for J; bases not matched to a gene: 12. For the CDR3, the DNA is TGTGCCAGCAGTCAAACCCCCGGGACAGCCAACACTGAAGCTTTCTTT. Translating it yields CASSQTPGTANTEAFF.

The V gene is TRBV28, the J gene TRBJ1-2; D call uncertain. This CDR3 comprises 13 residues. Germline V lookup: CDR1 MDHEN, CDR2 SYDVKM. Trimming cost V 8 bases and J 8 bases, with 18 bases left between them. CDR3 sequence reads: CASGSPGPRGYTF. CDR3 coding DNA: TGTGCCAGCGGGTCCCCGGGTCCGCGGGGCTACACCTTC.